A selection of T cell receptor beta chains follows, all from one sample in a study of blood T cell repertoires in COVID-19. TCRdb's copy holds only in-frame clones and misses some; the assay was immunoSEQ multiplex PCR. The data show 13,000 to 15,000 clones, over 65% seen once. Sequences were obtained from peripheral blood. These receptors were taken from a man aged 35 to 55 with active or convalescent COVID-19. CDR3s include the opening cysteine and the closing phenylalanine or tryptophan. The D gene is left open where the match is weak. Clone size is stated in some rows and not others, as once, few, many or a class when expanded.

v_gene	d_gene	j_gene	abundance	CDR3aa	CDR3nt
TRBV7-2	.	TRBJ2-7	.	CASSLDGAVYEQYF	TGTGCCAGCAGCTTAGATGGGGCAGTCTACGAGCAGTACTTC
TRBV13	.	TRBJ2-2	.	CASRPGQPTGELFF	TGTGCCAGCAGACCTGGACAGCCCACCGGGGAGCTGTTTTTT
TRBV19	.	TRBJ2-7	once	CASKEGPSYEQYF	TGTGCCAGTAAGGAGGGGCCATCCTACGAGCAGTACTTC
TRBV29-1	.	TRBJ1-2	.	CSVEIPDSAGYGYTF	TGCAGCGTTGAAATTCCGGACTCGGCGGGCTATGGCTACACCTTC
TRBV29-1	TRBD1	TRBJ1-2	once	CSVVAGTANYGYTF	TGCAGCGTTGTCGCGGGGACAGCTAACTATGGCTACACCTTC
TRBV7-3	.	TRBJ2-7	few	CASSLNRDYEQYF	TGTGCCAGCAGCTTGAACAGGGACTACGAGCAGTACTTC
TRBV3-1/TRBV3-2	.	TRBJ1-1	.	CASSQGWALEAFF	TGTGCCAGCAGCCAAGGTTGGGCCCTAGAAGCTTTCTTT
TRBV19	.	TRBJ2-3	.	CASSIRGQLLTHTDTQYF	TGTGCCAGTAGTATAAGGGGACAACTACTGACTCACACAGATACGCAGTATTTT
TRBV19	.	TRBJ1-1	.	CASSTLGLQGSTEAFF	TGTGCCAGTAGTACCCTGGGGCTGCAGGGTAGCACTGAAGCTTTCTTT
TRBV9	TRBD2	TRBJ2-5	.	CASSVGTSGGNYQETQYF	TGTGCCAGCAGCGTAGGGACTAGCGGGGGAAACTACCAAGAGACCCAGTACTTC
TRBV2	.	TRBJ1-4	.	CASSDSGNEKLFF	TGTGCCAGCAGTGATTCAGGTAATGAAAAACTGTTTTTT
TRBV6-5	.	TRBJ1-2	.	CASSSTSYGYTF	TGTGCCAGCAGTTCAACAAGCTATGGCTACACCTTC
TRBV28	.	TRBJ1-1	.	CASRAQGNTEAFF	TGTGCCAGCAGGGCTCAGGGGAACACTGAAGCTTTCTTT
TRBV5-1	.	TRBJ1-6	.	CASSSGGNSPLHF	TGCGCCAGCAGCTCGGGCGGGAATTCACCCCTCCACTTT
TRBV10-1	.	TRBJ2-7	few	CASSDGGTAYEQYF	TGCGCCAGCAGTGATGGAGGGACCGCCTACGAGCAGTACTTC
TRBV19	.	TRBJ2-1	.	CASRALSNEQFF	TGTGCCAGTAGAGCACTATCGAATGAGCAGTTCTTC
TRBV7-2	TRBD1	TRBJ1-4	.	CASSPGGSNEKLFF	TGTGCCAGCAGCCCAGGGGGGTCTAATGAAAAACTGTTTTTT
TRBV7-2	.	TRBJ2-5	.	CASSSLRETQYF	TGTGCCAGCAGCTCCCTCCGGGAGACCCAGTACTTC
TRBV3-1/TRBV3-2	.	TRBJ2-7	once	CASSQDRSYEQYF	TGTGCCAGCAGCCAAGATCGGAGCTACGAGCAGTACTTC
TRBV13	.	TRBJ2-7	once	CASSPRTAYEQYF	TGTGCCAGCAGCCCTAGGACAGCCTACGAGCAGTACTTC
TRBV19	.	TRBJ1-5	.	CASSTGHGRPQHF	TGTGCCAGTAGTACGGGACATGGTCGGCCCCAGCATTTT
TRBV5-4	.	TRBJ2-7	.	CASSLDGLEQYF	TGTGCCAGCAGCTTGGACGGTCTCGAGCAGTACTTC
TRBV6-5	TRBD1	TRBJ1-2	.	CASTYDRRQGGYTF	TGTGCCAGCACCTATGATAGACGACAGGGAGGCTACACCTTC
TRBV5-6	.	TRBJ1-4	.	CASSLQGNNEKLFF	TGTGCCAGCAGCTTACAGGGTAATAATGAAAAACTGTTTTTT
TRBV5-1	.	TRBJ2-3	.	CASLEGAGETDTQYF	TGCGCCAGTCTGGAAGGGGCAGGGGAAACAGATACGCAGTATTTT